The 19 T cell receptor beta chains listed next were all sequenced from one sample in a study of cytomegalovirus exposure and HLA in healthy donors. The assay was immunoSEQ multiplex PCR, and TCRdb's table has in-frame clones only and misses some. This sample yields 200,000 to 250,000 clones, of which around 87% are seen a single time; about 2% belongs to the top ten. Sequencing input: PBMCs. These receptors were obtained from a young woman in good health and CMV-seropositive.

This clone came up once. J is TRBJ2-7 and V is TRBV6-5, with 10 bases fitting TRBD1. The CDR3 has 16 amino acids. Trimming cost V 0 bases and J 3 bases; bases outside gene matches: 5. Germline loops: CDR1 MNHEY, CDR2 SVGAGI. The CDR3 here is CASSYSRDRGYYEQYF. Written as DNA, the CDR3 is TGTGCCAGCAGTTACTCGAGGGACAGGGGTTACTACGAGCAGTACTTC.

The chain has TRBV5-8 and TRBJ2-7; 9 bases fit TRBD2. The V gene's germline CDR1 is SGHTS and CDR2 YDEGEE. This CDR3 spans 15 amino acids. Trimming took 0 bases from V and 5 from J; bases not matched to a gene: 6. CDR3 protein: CASSLDRLAGNEQYF. The CDR3, as DNA: TGTGCCAGCAGCTTGGATCGTCTAGCGGGAAACGAGCAGTACTTC.

The genes are TRBV30 and TRBJ2-5; TRBD2 aligns across 7 bases. The CDR3 is 15 residues long. The germline V gene has CDR1 GTSNPN and CDR2 SVGIG (reference sequence). Trimming cost V 2 bases and J 3 bases; bases outside gene matches: 9. The CDR3 nucleotides are TGTGCCTGGAGTTCCCTTTGGGGGGGGGAAGAGACCCAGTACTTC. It codes for CAWSSLWGGEETQYF.

The chain recombines TRBV7-2 with TRBJ2-1; 10 bases fit TRBD2. Germline CDR1 is SGHTA and CDR2 is FQGNSA. Trimming cost V 6 bases and J 3 bases; bases outside gene matches: 5. The CDR3 is 15 amino acids. As DNA, the CDR3 is TGTGCCAGCAGTCAGCCTAGCGGGGGCTACAATGAGCAGTTCTTC. Its protein product is CASSQPSGGYNEQFF.

In its sample, this clone was seen once. The chain uses TRBV11-3 and TRBJ2-7; 7 bases line up with TRBD2. The CDR3 is 16 amino acids. The germline gives CDR1 SGHNT, CDR2 YENEEA. J lost 10 bases, V lost 4 bases, and 19 bases had no gene match. The CDR3 nucleotides are TGTGCCAGCAGCTCAGGAGGCCCAGCGGGATTCGGAAAACAGTACTTC. Translated, it gives CASSSGGPAGFGKQYF.

The chain uses TRBV12-5 and TRBJ1-3; D is unresolved. The V end was cut by 0 bases, the J end by 2 bases, with 14 bases between. This CDR3 is built from 17 residues. Germline V CDR1 and CDR2: LGHNT, FRNRAP. Here the CDR3 reads CASGLVVSERPGNTIYF. The CDR3 DNA is TGTGCTAGTGGTTTGGTAGTTTCGGAGCGCCCTGGAAACACCATATATTTT.

The CDR3 nucleotides are TGCGCCAGCAGCTTGGGGTCAGGGTACAGCTACGAGCAGTACTTC. This sequence encodes CASSLGSGYSYEQYF. This chain connects TRBV5-1 to TRBJ2-7; a possible D gene is TRBD1 (5 bases). The CDR3 covers 15 residues. Germline V gives CDR1 SGHRS, CDR2 YFSETQ. V was pared by 0 bases and J by 3 bases, with 13 bases between.

This clone was detected once. The rearrangement links TRBV7-9 to TRBJ1-2, with D possibly matching TRBD1 (5 bases). The CDR3 is made up of 12 amino acids. Trimming took off 3 bases at V and 5 bases at J, with 7 bases between the two ends. Germline lookup yields CDR1 SEHNR and CDR2 FQNEAQ (reference sequence). CDR3 in amino acids: CASSFRAYGYTF. The CDR3 DNA reads TGTGCCAGCAGCTTCAGGGCTTATGGCTACACCTTC.

The V gene is TRBV5-6, the J gene TRBJ1-5; D perhaps matches TRBD1 (6 bases). Per germline, CDR1 SGHDT and CDR2 YYEEEE. This CDR3 region has 15 residues. V was trimmed by 4 bases and J by 7 bases, leaving 18 bases between them. This CDR3 is CASSPGGASRQPQHF. CDR3 sequence (DNA): TGTGCCAGCAGCCCTGGGGGGGCCAGCAGACAGCCCCAGCATTTT.

The chain carries TRBV5-6 and TRBJ2-1, with 9 bases lining up with TRBD1. The CDR3 spans 14 residues. Per the germline V gene, CDR1 is SGHDT and CDR2 is YYEEEE. Germline trimming cut 5 bases from V and 7 bases from J; bases unmatched to any gene: 7. The CDR3 coding sequence is TGTGCCAGCAGTTCTAACAGGGGGCATAATGAGCAGTTCTTC. Its translation: CASSSNRGHNEQFF.

The chain joins TRBV6-6 to TRBJ2-3; 10 bases fit TRBD1. Per germline, CDR1 MNHNY and CDR2 SVGAGI (reference sequence). The CDR3 has 16 residues. Trimming at V came to 5 bases and at J to 5 bases, leaving 10 bases not matched to a gene. CDR3 DNA sequence: TGTGCCAGCAGTCCGCGAGGGACAGGGGTTGAAGATACGCAGTATTTT. It is translated as CASSPRGTGVEDTQYF.

J is TRBJ1-2 and V is TRBV29-1; D remains unclear. Trimming took off 4 bases at V and 3 bases at J, with 15 bases between the two ends. The CDR3 is made up of 14 amino acids. Germline V gene data show CDR1 as SQVTM and CDR2 as ANQGSEA. The CDR3 region has the DNA TGCAGCGTTGGGGTAGGTTCCCGGGACTATGGCTACACCTTC. Its protein is CSVGVGSRDYGYTF.

This chain uses TRBV27 with TRBJ1-2, with a possible D match to TRBD1 (5 bases). V shed 7 bases and J shed 3 bases, with 12 bases lying between them. Germline CDR1 MNHEY, CDR2 SMNVEV (reference sequence). This CDR3 region has 13 residues. The CDR3 coding sequence is TGTGCCAGCACCCTTGACAGTTACTATGGCTACACCTTC. It yields the protein CASTLDSYYGYTF.

The rearrangement links TRBV9 to TRBJ2-1; tentative D call: TRBD2 (6 bases). Germline lookup yields CDR1 SGDLS and CDR2 YYNGEE. This CDR3 contains 17 residues. Deletions cut 3 bases from V and 6 bases from J, with 22 bases between. DNA of the CDR3: TGTGCCAGCAGCGCTCGAAACCTCAGGATGGGAGGCAATGAGCAGTTCTTC. Its protein is CASSARNLRMGGNEQFF.

This chain joins TRBV6-6 and TRBJ2-1, with 14 bases that match TRBD2. Germline V lookup: CDR1 MNHNY, CDR2 SVGAGI (reference sequence). This CDR3 region has 16 residues. Germline trimming cut 5 bases from V and 8 bases from J; bases unmatched to any gene: 8. The DNA of the CDR3 is TGTGCCAGCAGTCAACCCGGGACTAGCGGGAGAGATGAGCAGTTCTTC. Translating it yields CASSQPGTSGRDEQFF.

The CDR3 bases are TGTGCCAGCAGCCCCATGGGCCTAGCGGGAACCGGCGGGGAGCTGTTTTTT. Its translation is CASSPMGLAGTGGELFF. The rearrangement joins TRBV7-6 to TRBJ2-2, with 9 bases aligning to TRBD2. The CDR3 spans 17 residues. Germline V gene data show CDR1 as SGHVS and CDR2 as FNYEAQ. Trimming removed 5 bases from V and 7 bases from J; junction bases left unmatched: 14.

V and J are TRBV27 and TRBJ1-2, with D perhaps matching TRBD1 (5 bases). CDR3 length: 16 amino acids. Trimming left V 8 bases short and J 7 bases short, with 26 bases between. CDR1 and CDR2 (germline): MNHEY, SMNVEV (reference sequence). The CDR3 is CASRRAWGPQEGGYTF. The CDR3 DNA reads TGTGCCAGCCGCCGTGCCTGGGGACCGCAGGAGGGTGGCTACACCTTC.

This rearrangement joins TRBV5-1 to TRBJ2-2; 11 bases are shared with TRBD2. The CDR3 runs 20 residues. Germline V gene data show CDR1 as SGHRS and CDR2 as YFSETQ. V lost 0 bases and J lost 1; bases outside the gene matches: 11. The CDR3 coding sequence is TGCGCCAGCAGCTTGGCCCGGGATAGCGGGAGGGCCTTGAACACCGGGGAGCTGTTTTTT. As protein: CASSLARDSGRALNTGELFF.

The chain joins TRBV5-1 to TRBJ2-3, with 10 positions matching TRBD2. Trimming cost V 0 bases and J 5 bases; bases outside gene matches: 6. CDR1 is SGHRS, CDR2 YFSETQ, per germline. The CDR3 sequence is 16 residues long. The CDR3 DNA reads TGCGCCAGCAGCTTGGGTCCAGCGGGAGGGGAAGATACGCAGTATTTT. The encoded protein is CASSLGPAGGEDTQYF. The entire variable domain, with the rest obtained from reference TRBV5-1 and TRBJ2-3, is as follows: KAGVTQTPRYLIKTRGQQVTLSCSPISGHRSVSWYQQTPGQGLQFLFEYFSETQRNKGNFPGRFSGRQFSNSRSEMNVSTLELGDSALYLCASSLGPAGGEDTQYFGPGTRLTVL.